This record looks at one T cell receptor (beta chain) sequence and its context. Its antigen is undetermined. In TCRdb, the 5' RACE reads were re-called with MiXCR into one record per CDR3 protein. The data show about 690,000 distinct CDR3 sequences, about 20% seen once. This entry belongs to a study of identical twins. Study outcomes and limitations: Zero-insertion findings could be partly confounded by invariant cells (MAIT and iNKT cells). Compared with unrelated sharing, twin-shared out-of-frame alpha sequences had more low-probability sequences.

These data were also filed under a second study, of T cells expressing NK-cell markers.

This TCR derives from a woman under 30 in good health. The sample taken for sequencing was PBMCs.

The CDR3 region has the DNA TGTGCCAGCAGCTTAGAGTCGAGACCGAGTGGCGGCTACACCTTC. It encodes CASSLESRPSGGYTF. The chain combines TRBV11-2 with TRBJ1-2; D is unclear. The CDR3 spans 15 residues. Germline CDR1 and CDR2: SGHAT and FQNNGV. V dropped 0 bases and J dropped 8 bases, with 16 bases sitting between them.